This T cell receptor (beta chain) was profiled in a study of blood T cell repertoires in COVID-19. Study context: Some COVID-19 samples were acute and others convalescent; all came from the United States, Italy and Spain. Sources were T cells, B-cell-depleted T cells, or PBMCs; the material itself was cDNA or gDNA.

Authors' analysis steps: Reference gene primer amplification in the assay estimated nucleated cell counts. TCRdb's table, derived via immunoSEQ multiplex PCR, lists solely in-frame clones and lacks some. V and J calls and clone size are copied from that table; D and trimming were computed from the DNA. The repertoire holds a few hundred thousand clones, roughly nine tenths seen once, with 2% to 2.5% in the top ten. V shed 4 bases and J 13 bases; nucleotides not matched to a gene: 16. The CDR3 is made up of 15 amino acids. The germline gives CDR1 SGHRS, CDR2 YFSETQ. This clonotype was obtained from a woman aged 45-65 years who had recovered from COVID-19. Sequenced input: peripheral blood. The chain employs TRBV5-1 and TRBJ2-2; 7 bases align to TRBD2. CDR3 in amino acids: CASSLTSVPLGGLFF. DNA of the CDR3: TGCGCCAGCAGCCTTACTAGCGTCCCCTTGGGAGGGCTGTTTTTT. Full variable domain (missing parts from reference TRBV5-1 and TRBJ2-2): KAGVTQTPRYLIKTRGQQVTLSCSPISGHRSVSWYQQTPGQGLQFLFEYFSETQRNKGNFPGRFSGRQFSNSRSEMNVSTLELGDSALYLCASSLTSVPLGGLFFGEGSRLTVL.